Presented here are 20 T cell receptor beta chains from one specimen sequenced in a study of T cells after somatic rescue of genetic block. TCRdb's copy holds only in-frame clones and misses some; the assay was immunoSEQ multiplex PCR. The repertoire holds some 67,000 clones, roughly 94% seen once, with 3% in the top ten. The sequenced sample was peripheral blood mononuclear cells (PBMCs). These receptors were obtained from a middle-aged man.

This clone showed up just once. The chain combines TRBV6-6 with TRBJ2-4; 12 nucleotides match TRBD1. In germline, CDR1 is MNHNY, CDR2 SVGAGI (reference sequence). The V and J ends lost 2 bases and 8 bases, in that order; junction bases with no gene match: 7. CDR3 length equals 16 residues. The CDR3 sequence is CASSYARDRGQDIQYF. The CDR3 DNA reads TGTGCCAGCAGTTACGCCCGGGACAGGGGGCAGGACATTCAGTACTTC.

The V call is TRBV5-1, the J call TRBJ2-5; TRBD1 matches at 9 bases. Trimming removed 3 bases from V and 4 bases from J; junction bases left unmatched: 7. Germline assignment: CDR1 SGHRS and CDR2 YFSETQ. CDR3 length: 15 amino acids. As DNA, the CDR3 is TGCGCCAGCAGCTCCCCCGGGACAGGGATAGAGACCCAGTACTTC. Protein product: CASSSPGTGIETQYF.

V usage is TRBV5-1 and J usage is TRBJ2-5; D perhaps matches TRBD1 (5 bases). The CDR3 is 16 residues long. With 3 bases removed from V and 0 bases from J, the gap between germline ends came to 15 bases. Looked up from germline, CDR1 is SGHRS and CDR2 is YFSETQ. The DNA for the CDR3 is TGCGCCAGCAGCTCACCTCCGACAGACCACCAAGAGACCCAGTACTTC. Translated: CASSSPPTDHQETQYF.

The chain has TRBV11-2 and TRBJ2-7, with D perhaps TRBD1 (6 bases). Per the germline V gene, CDR1 is SGHAT and CDR2 is FQNNGV. The V end was cut by 5 bases, the J end by 4 bases, with 18 bases between. The CDR3 spans 15 residues. The CDR3 nucleotides read TGTGCCAGCAGCCTGCGGTCCAGGGGCCCTTACGAGCAGTACTTC. Translating gives CASSLRSRGPYEQYF.

The V gene is TRBV7-2, the J gene TRBJ2-1; TRBD2 agrees at 10 bases. The CDR3 is 17 amino acids. Germline CDR1 is SGHTA and CDR2 is FQGNSA. V lost 3 bases and J lost 0; bases outside the gene matches: 5. The CDR3 spells CASSLTSGLSSYNEQFF. The DNA for the CDR3 is TGTGCCAGCAGCTTGACTAGCGGGCTGAGCTCCTACAATGAGCAGTTCTTC.

V usage is TRBV18 and J usage is TRBJ2-7; TRBD2 agrees at 16 bases. J was trimmed by 4 bases and V by 6 bases; bases with no gene match: 9. This CDR3 comprises 17 residues. Germline loops: CDR1 KGHSH, CDR2 LQKENI. The CDR3 region has the DNA TGTGCCAGCTCCCCGCCGGGACTAGCGGGAGGGTGGTACGAGCAGTACTTC. Translated: CASSPPGLAGGWYEQYF.

The chain links TRBV19 to TRBJ1-1, with 7 bases aligning to TRBD1. The germline V gene has CDR1 LNHDA and CDR2 SQIVND (reference sequence). This CDR3 contains 15 residues. The J segment lost 5 bases and the V segment lost 6 bases, leaving 12 bases of the junction unmatched. The CDR3 reads CASSTTGTVRTEAFF. The CDR3 DNA is TGTGCCAGTAGCACAACCGGGACAGTTCGGACTGAAGCTTTCTTT.

In DNA, the CDR3 is TGCGCCAGCAGCTTAGGACTAGCGTACACCGGGGAGCTGTTTTTT. It is translated as CASSLGLAYTGELFF. The rearrangement joins TRBV5-1 to TRBJ2-2, with 9 bases identical to TRBD2. The CDR3 runs 15 residues. The trim removed 2 bases at V and 3 bases at J, leaving 2 bases unmatched. The germline gives CDR1 SGHRS, CDR2 YFSETQ. Based on the CDR3 plus reference TRBV5-1 and TRBJ2-2, the full variable domain is KAGVTQTPRYLIKTRGQQVTLSCSPISGHRSVSWYQQTPGQGLQFLFEYFSETQRNKGNFPGRFSGRQFSNSRSEMNVSTLELGDSALYLCASSLGLAYTGELFFGEGSRLTVL.

This chain links TRBV19 with TRBJ2-1, with 14 bases identical to TRBD2. The CDR3 runs to 17 residues. V shed 5 bases and J 7 bases; nucleotides not matched to a gene: 10. Germline V lookup: CDR1 LNHDA, CDR2 SQIVND (reference sequence). CDR3 in DNA: TGTGCCAGTAGTCCATTTGGGACTAGCGGGAGATTGAATGAGCAGTTCTTC. Translated, it gives CASSPFGTSGRLNEQFF.

J is TRBJ2-1 and V is TRBV27; no clear D. The CDR3 covers 13 residues. The germline V gene encodes CDR1 MNHEY and CDR2 SMNVEV (reference sequence). V was pared by 5 bases and J by 6 bases, with 11 bases between. The CDR3 DNA sequence: TGTGCCAGCAGTCTGGACCCCGCCAATGAGCAGTTCTTC. Protein sequence: CASSLDPANEQFF.

The V gene is TRBV4-1, the J gene TRBJ2-1; 10 bases are shared with TRBD2. The J segment lost 4 bases and the V segment lost 0 bases, leaving 6 bases of the junction unmatched. Germline assignment: CDR1 MGHRA and CDR2 YSYEKL. The CDR3 has 17 residues. CDR3 protein: CASSQDWASGSYNEQFF. CDR3 bases: TGCGCCAGCAGCCAAGACTGGGCTAGCGGGAGTTACAATGAGCAGTTCTTC.

The chain is built from TRBV19 and TRBJ2-1, with a possible D match to TRBD1 (6 bases). Germline-derived CDR1 and CDR2 are LNHDA and SQIVND (reference sequence). The CDR3 spans 16 residues. V was cut by 3 bases and J by 6 bases, with 18 bases left in between. CDR3 DNA sequence: TGTGCCAGTAGTATCCGAGGAACAGGGCGGCTCAATGAGCAGTTCTTC. This codes for CASSIRGTGRLNEQFF.

V is TRBV5-8 and J is TRBJ2-3; D is unresolved. Germline V gives CDR1 SGHTS, CDR2 YDEGEE. The CDR3 is 14 amino acids. The V end lost 4 bases, the J end lost 3 bases, and 12 bases lay between the germline ends. The CDR3 sequence is CASSRSRGTDTQYF. The CDR3 nucleotides are TGTGCCAGCAGCCGCTCGAGAGGAACAGATACGCAGTATTTT.

The V and J genes are TRBV9 and TRBJ2-1; TRBD2 matches 10 bases. V was pared by 3 bases and J by 10 bases, with 19 bases of the junction left unmatched. The germline V gene encodes CDR1 SGDLS and CDR2 YYNGEE. This CDR3 is 18 amino acids long. The CDR3 loop is CASSAGPSGSSPGREQFF. The CDR3 coding sequence is TGTGCCAGCAGCGCGGGCCCTAGCGGGAGCTCTCCAGGGCGAGAGCAGTTCTTC.

The chain's CDR3 is CASSLGTSTASGANVLTF. Written as DNA, the CDR3 is TGTGCCAGCAGCTTAGGGACGTCCACAGCCTCTGGGGCCAACGTCCTGACTTTC. The chain couples TRBV7-9 to TRBJ2-6; no firm D call. This CDR3 comprises 18 residues. Trimming took off 1 base at V and 0 bases at J, with 13 bases between the two ends. Germline V gene data show CDR1 as SEHNR and CDR2 as FQNEAQ (reference sequence).

CDR3 protein: CASSLSGRGRETQYF. The CDR3 DNA reads TGTGCCAGCAGCTTATCGGGCAGGGGGCGGGAGACCCAGTACTTC. The genes are TRBV11-1 and TRBJ2-5, with 8 bases identical to TRBD1. This CDR3 is built from 15 residues. Per the germline V gene, CDR1 is SGHAT and CDR2 is FQDESV (reference sequence). Trimming removed 2 bases from V and 5 bases from J; junction bases left unmatched: 7.

The V and J genes are TRBV27 and TRBJ2-7, with TRBD2 identical over 11 bases. Germline loops: CDR1 MNHEY, CDR2 SMNVEV (reference sequence). V shed 5 bases and J 0 bases; nucleotides not matched to a gene: 12. The CDR3 length is 18 residues. The DNA of the CDR3 is TGTGCCAGCAGTCCCCTACTAGGGACTAGCGGAGACTCCTACGAGCAGTACTTC. It codes for CASSPLLGTSGDSYEQYF.

V is TRBV5-5 and J is TRBJ1-2; no reliable D call. The germline gives CDR1 SGHKS, CDR2 YYEKEE (reference sequence). V dropped 3 bases and J dropped 3 bases, with 3 bases sitting between them. The CDR3 is 11 residues long. The CDR3: CASSSDYGYTF. CDR3 nucleotides: TGTGCCAGCAGCTCGGACTATGGCTACACCTTC.

This chain connects TRBV9 to TRBJ2-7; 10 positions match TRBD1. Unmatched junction bases numbered 5, after V lost 2 bases and J lost 0 bases. The length of the CDR3 is 16 residues. The germline gives CDR1 SGDLS, CDR2 YYNGEE. In DNA form, the CDR3 reads TGTGCCAGCAGCGTTGGGGGACAGGGGTCCTCCTACGAGCAGTACTTC. This codes for CASSVGGQGSSYEQYF.

V gene TRBV7-9 combines with J gene TRBJ2-1, with TRBD2 matching 7 bases. The CDR3 has 17 amino acids. Trimming at V came to 5 bases and at J to 4 bases, leaving 14 bases not matched to a gene. The germline CDR1 and CDR2 sequences are SEHNR and FQNEAQ (reference sequence). The chain's CDR3 is CASSPERGSGRYNEQFF. DNA of the CDR3: TGTGCCAGCAGCCCCGAGAGGGGTAGCGGGCGATACAATGAGCAGTTCTTC.